The next 2 T cell receptor beta chains were all read from a single sample in a study of post-analysis software for immune sequencing data. Sequencing libraries made from TCR beta cDNA carried unique molecular identifiers. TCRdb reanalysed the PCR reads using MiXCR and keeps one entry per CDR3 protein. Found here are hundreds of thousands of distinct CDR3 sequences, roughly two fifths of them singletons; the top ten hold 1.5% to 2%. Study-level findings and limits: When patients were compared with controls, about five TRBV segments were more frequent, TRBV5-6, TRBV5-1 and TRBV20-1 among them.

Their antigen targets remain unknown. Sequenced sample: blood. Every receptor here comes from a girl between 5 and 17 years old with multiple sclerosis.

The chain recombines TRBV20-1 with TRBJ2-3, with 9 bases that match TRBD2. Trimming took 3 bases from V and 4 from J; bases not matched to a gene: 2. CDR1 is DFQATT and CDR2 is SNEGSKA in the germline V gene (reference sequence). This CDR3 contains 13 residues. For the CDR3, the DNA is TGCAGTGCTAGCCGCGGGAGGGCAGATACGCAGTATTTT. Translation gives CSASRGRADTQYF.

This clonotype occurred a few times. The rearrangement links TRBV6-6 to TRBJ1-1; D is ambiguous. Germline V lookup: CDR1 MNHNY, CDR2 SVGAGI (reference sequence). V gave up 0 bases and J gave up 0 bases, with 11 bases separating them. The CDR3 loop spans 16 amino acids. The CDR3 DNA follows: TGTGCCAGCAGTTACTCGAGGGCAGAGATGAACACTGAAGCTTTCTTT. Translating it yields CASSYSRAEMNTEAFF.